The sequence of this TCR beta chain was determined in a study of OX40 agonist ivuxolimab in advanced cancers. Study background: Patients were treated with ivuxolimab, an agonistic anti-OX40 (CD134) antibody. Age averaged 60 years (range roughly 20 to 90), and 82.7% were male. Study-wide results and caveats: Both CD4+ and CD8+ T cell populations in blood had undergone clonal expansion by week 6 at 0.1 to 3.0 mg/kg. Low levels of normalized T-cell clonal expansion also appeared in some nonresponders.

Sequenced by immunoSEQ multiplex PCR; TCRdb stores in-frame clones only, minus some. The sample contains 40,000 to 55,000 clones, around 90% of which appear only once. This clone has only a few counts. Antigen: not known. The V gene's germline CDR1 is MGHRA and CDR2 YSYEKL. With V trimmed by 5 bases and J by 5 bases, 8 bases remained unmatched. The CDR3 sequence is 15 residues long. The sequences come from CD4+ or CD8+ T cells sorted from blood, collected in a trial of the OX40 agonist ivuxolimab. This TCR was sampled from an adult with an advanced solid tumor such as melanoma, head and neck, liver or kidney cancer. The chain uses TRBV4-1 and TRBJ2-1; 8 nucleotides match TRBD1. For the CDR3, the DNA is TGCGCCAGCAGCGCGATCGGGACAGGCGACAATGAGCAGTTCTTC. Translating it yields CASSAIGTGDNEQFF.